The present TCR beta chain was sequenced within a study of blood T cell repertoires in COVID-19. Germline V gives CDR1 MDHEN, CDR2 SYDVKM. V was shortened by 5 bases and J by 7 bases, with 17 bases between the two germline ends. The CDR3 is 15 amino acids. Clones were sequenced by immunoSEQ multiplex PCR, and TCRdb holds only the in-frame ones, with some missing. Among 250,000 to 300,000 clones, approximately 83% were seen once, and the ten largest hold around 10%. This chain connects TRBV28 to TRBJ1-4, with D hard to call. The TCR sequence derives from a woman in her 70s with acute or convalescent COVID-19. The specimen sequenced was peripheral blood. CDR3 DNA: TGTGCCAGCAGTCTAAGACCCCTAGGGAGTGAAAAACTGTTTTTT. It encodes CASSLRPLGSEKLFF.